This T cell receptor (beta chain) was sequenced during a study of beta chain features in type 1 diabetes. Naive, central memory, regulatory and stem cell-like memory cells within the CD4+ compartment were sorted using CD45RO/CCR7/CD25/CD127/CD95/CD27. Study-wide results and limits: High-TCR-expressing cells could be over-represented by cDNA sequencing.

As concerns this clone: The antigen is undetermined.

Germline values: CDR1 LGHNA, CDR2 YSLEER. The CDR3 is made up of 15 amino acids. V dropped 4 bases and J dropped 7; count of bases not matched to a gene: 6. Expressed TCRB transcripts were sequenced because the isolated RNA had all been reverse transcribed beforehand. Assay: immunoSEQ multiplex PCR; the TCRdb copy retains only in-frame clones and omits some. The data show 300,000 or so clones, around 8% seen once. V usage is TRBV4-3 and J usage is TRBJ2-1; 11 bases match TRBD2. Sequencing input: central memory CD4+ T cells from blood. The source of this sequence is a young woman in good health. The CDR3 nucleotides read TGCGCCAGCAGCCGGATAGCGGGAGGGGGGAATGAGCAGTTCTTC. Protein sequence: CASSRIAGGGNEQFF.